Below are 10 T cell receptor beta chains sequenced from a single sample in a study of T cell clonality in common variable immunodeficiency. General study points: Fewer deletions and N-nucleotide insertions were reportedly seen in common variable immunodeficiency TCR beta sequences.

Antigen specificity for these receptors is unknown. Repertoires were generated with immunoSEQ multiplex PCR, while TCRdb's copy carries only in-frame clones and drops some. Singletons are absent from the sample, which has under 35,000 clones. Sequences were obtained from peripheral blood mononuclear cells. Source of these receptors: a human donor with common variable immunodeficiency.

This clone has just a few counts. This CDR3 reads CASSYGGGQPQHF. Incomplete CDR3 DNA: TGTGCCAGCAGCTACGGAGGGGGCCAGCCC. The chain couples TRBV7-9 to TRBJ1-5, with 7 bases identical to TRBD1. The CDR3 end lies 3 residues beyond the end of the read and is filled in from the germline J gene. Germline V gene sequence: CDR1 SEHNR, CDR2 FQNEAQ (reference sequence). The ends lost 4 bases at V and 7 bases at J; junction bases unmatched: 4. The CDR3 spans 13 residues.

This clone was seen repeatedly, ten times or more. The CDR3 is cut off 3 residues early in the read; its end comes from the germline J gene. The chain uses TRBV30 and TRBJ2-5; unclear D gene. The CDR3 consists of 14 residues. V lost 0 bases to trimming and J lost 1 base, with 9 bases between them. Per germline, CDR1 GTSNPN and CDR2 SVGIG (reference sequence). The covered CDR3 bases are TGTGCCTGGAGTGTAGCTACCTTCCAAGAGACC. Its protein product is CAWSVATFQET. The CDR3, in full, reads CAWSVATFQETQYF.

About this clone: Read coverage stops 3 residues before the CDR3 terminus; the germline J gene supplies the remainder. The rearrangement uses TRBV19 and TRBJ1-1; 7 positions agree with TRBD1. The V gene's germline CDR1 is LNHDA and CDR2 SQIVND (reference sequence). J lost 7 bases, V lost 5 bases, and 10 bases had no gene match. The CDR3 consists of 14 residues. The DNA read from the CDR3 is TGTGCCAGTAGTCGACAGGGACCTCAAGGTGAA. Its translation: CASSRQGPQGE. The CDR3 in full is CASSRQGPQGEAFF.

In its sample, this clone was seen many times. With the read ending 3 residues before the CDR3 end, the germline J gene is used to fill in that end. The chain joins TRBV6-1 to TRBJ2-3; 11 positions match TRBD1. The germline gives CDR1 MNHNS, CDR2 SASEGT. J gave up 4 bases and V 2 bases, and 5 bases lay outside the gene matches. This CDR3 is 16 amino acids long. The covered CDR3 bases are TGTGCCAGCAGTGAATACAGGACAGGGGGCGCAGATACG. Protein product: CASSEYRTGGADT. Given in full, the CDR3 is CASSEYRTGGADTQYF.

Within the sample, this clone is medium-sized. The read terminates 3 residues before the CDR3 end, so the remaining end is supplied by the germline J gene. The chain links TRBV20-1 to TRBJ1-4; weak D call: TRBD1 (6 bases). V shed 3 bases and J shed 8 bases, with 13 bases lying between them. Germline V gene lookup returns CDR1 DFQATT and CDR2 SNEGSKA (reference sequence). CDR3 length: 13 residues. The CDR3 sequence: CSARRGTGEKLFF. Partial CDR3 DNA: TGCAGTGCTAGGAGGGGGACGGGAGAAAAA.

This clone was detected many times. The sequenced CDR3 bases are TGTGCCAGCAGCCTGCACAGGTTATCTTACGAG. Encoded protein: CASSLHRLSYE. The entire CDR3 protein is CASSLHRLSYEQYF. The V gene is TRBV7-3, the J gene TRBJ2-7, with a tentative D call TRBD1 (5 bases). The sequence runs out 3 residues before the end of the CDR3; the remainder is reconstructed from the germline J gene. This CDR3 has 14 amino acids. Germline V gives CDR1 SGHTA, CDR2 FQGTGA. Trimming removed 5 bases from V and 4 bases from J, with 15 bases in between.

This clone was counted between two and nine times. The read stops 3 residues short of the end of the CDR3; the missing end is completed from the germline J gene. This rearrangement joins TRBV19 to TRBJ2-1, with 8 nucleotides matching TRBD1. V was clipped by 6 bases and J by 3 bases; unmatched bases: 4. The CDR3 has 14 amino acids. The germline gives CDR1 LNHDA, CDR2 SQIVND (reference sequence). Partial CDR3 DNA: TGTGCCAGTAGCCGAGACAGGGGCTACAATGAG. It is translated as CASSRDRGYNE. The full-length CDR3 reads as CASSRDRGYNEQFF.

The sequenced CDR3 bases are TGTGCCAGCAGTTACGTGGACATCCTCTACAATGAG. Its translation: CASSYVDILYNE. In full, the CDR3 is CASSYVDILYNEQFF. V usage is TRBV6-2 or TRBV6-3 and J usage is TRBJ2-1; perhaps TRBD1 as D (5 bases). The read halts 3 residues ahead of the CDR3 end, with the missing end drawn from the germline J gene. CDR1 is MNHEY, CDR2 SVGEGT, per germline. Trimming removed 2 bases at V and 3 bases at J, with 11 bases between. This CDR3 region has 15 residues.

Notes on this clone: The CDR3 end lies 3 residues beyond the end of the read and is filled in from the germline J gene. This sequence joins TRBV19 and TRBJ1-4, with a tentative D call TRBD1 (6 bases). Trimming left V 3 bases short and J 4 bases short, with 9 bases between. Germline loops: CDR1 LNHDA, CDR2 SQIVND (reference sequence). This CDR3 is 14 amino acids long. The CDR3 here is CASSMGTRNEKLFF. The sequenced CDR3 bases are TGTGCCAGTAGTATGGGGACACGTAATGAAAAA.

This clone has only a few counts. Read sequence stops 3 residues before the CDR3 end, and the germline J gene provides the missing end. The chain recombines TRBV6-2 or TRBV6-3 with TRBJ1-2; 7 bases match TRBD1. Germline V gene sequence: CDR1 MNHEY, CDR2 SVGEGT. The CDR3 consists of 13 residues. V lost 8 bases, J lost 4 bases, and 7 bases stayed unmatched. The covered CDR3 bases are TGTGCCAGCCGGAGAGGGGGCGGCTATGGC. The encoded protein is CASRRGGGYG. The whole CDR3 region reads CASRRGGGYGYTF.